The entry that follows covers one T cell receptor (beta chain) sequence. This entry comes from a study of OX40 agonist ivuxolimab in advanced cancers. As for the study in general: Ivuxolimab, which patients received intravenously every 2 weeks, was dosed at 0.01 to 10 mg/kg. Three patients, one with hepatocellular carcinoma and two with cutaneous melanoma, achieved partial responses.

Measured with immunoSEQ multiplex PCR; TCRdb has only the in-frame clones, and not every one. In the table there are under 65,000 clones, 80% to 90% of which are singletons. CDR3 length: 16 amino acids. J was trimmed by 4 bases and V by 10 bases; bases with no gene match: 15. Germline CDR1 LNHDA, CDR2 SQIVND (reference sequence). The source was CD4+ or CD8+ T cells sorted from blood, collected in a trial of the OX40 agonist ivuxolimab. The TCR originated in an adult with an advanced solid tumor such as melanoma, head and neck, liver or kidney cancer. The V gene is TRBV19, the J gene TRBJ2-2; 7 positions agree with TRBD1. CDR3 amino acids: CATGSTGQLITGELFF. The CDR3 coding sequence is TGTGCCACTGGCTCCACGGGACAGCTAATCACCGGGGAGCTGTTTTTT.